One TCR beta chain is described in this entry. Authors' data handling: Amplifying reference gene primers gave estimates of nucleated cell counts. Measured with immunoSEQ multiplex PCR; TCRdb has only the in-frame clones, and not every one. V, J and clone size were drawn from that table, and D and trimming were deduced from the DNA. Here the sample spans some 250,000 clones, about 88% being singletons. The data were taken from a study of blood T cell repertoires in COVID-19. The wider study: Sites across the United States, Italy and Spain contributed samples from acute and convalescent COVID-19. Sources were T cells, B-cell-depleted T cells, or PBMCs; the material itself was cDNA or gDNA.

The germline V and J ends were trimmed by 0 bases and 11 bases, with 14 bases remaining between them. The CDR3 runs to 13 residues. Germline CDR1 is SGHRS and CDR2 is YFSETQ. The sequence was collected from a woman in her 40s who had recovered from COVID-19. Sequencing used peripheral blood. This chain uses TRBV5-1 with TRBJ1-1; D uncertain. This CDR3 reads CASSLARLGVAFF. The DNA for the CDR3 is TGCGCCAGCAGCTTGGCCAGATTGGGAGTTGCTTTCTTT.